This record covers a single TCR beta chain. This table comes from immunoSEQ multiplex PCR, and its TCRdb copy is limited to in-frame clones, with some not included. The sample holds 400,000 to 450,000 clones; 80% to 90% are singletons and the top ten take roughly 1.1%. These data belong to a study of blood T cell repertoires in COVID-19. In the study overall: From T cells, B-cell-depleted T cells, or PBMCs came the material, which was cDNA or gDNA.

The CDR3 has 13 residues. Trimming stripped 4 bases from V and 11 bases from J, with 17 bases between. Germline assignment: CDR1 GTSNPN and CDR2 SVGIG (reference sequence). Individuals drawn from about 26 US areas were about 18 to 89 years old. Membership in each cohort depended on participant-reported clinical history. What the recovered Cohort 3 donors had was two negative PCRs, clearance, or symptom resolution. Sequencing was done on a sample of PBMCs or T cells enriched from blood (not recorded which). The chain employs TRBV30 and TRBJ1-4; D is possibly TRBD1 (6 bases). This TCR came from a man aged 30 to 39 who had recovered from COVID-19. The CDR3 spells CAWTAPRGGKLFF. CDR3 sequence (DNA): TGTGCCTGGACCGCCCCCAGGGGCGGGAAACTGTTTTTT.